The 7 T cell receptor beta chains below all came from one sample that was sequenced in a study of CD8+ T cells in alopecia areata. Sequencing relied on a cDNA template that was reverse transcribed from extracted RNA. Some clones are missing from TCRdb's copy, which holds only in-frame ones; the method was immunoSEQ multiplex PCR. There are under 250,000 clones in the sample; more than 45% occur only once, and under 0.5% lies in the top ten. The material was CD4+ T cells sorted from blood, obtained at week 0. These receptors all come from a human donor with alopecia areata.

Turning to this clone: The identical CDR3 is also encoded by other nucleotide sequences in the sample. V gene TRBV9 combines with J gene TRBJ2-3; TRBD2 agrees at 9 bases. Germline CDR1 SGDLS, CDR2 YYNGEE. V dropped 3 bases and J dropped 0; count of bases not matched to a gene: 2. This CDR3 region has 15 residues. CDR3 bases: TGTGCCAGCAGCGAAACTAGCGGGAGCACAGATACGCAGTATTTT. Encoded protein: CASSETSGSTDTQYF.

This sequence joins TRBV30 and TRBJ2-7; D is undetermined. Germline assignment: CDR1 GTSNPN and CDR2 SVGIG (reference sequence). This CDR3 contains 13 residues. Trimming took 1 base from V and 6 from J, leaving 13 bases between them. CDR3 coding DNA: TGTGCCTGGAGTGAACCCCTTAGACCCGAGCAGTACTTC. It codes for CAWSEPLRPEQYF.

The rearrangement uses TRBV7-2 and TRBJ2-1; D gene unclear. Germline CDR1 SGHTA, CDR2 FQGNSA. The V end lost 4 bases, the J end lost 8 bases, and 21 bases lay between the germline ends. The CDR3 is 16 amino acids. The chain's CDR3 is CASSSLHYGRSDEQFF. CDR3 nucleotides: TGTGCCAGCAGCTCCCTCCACTACGGAAGGTCGGATGAGCAGTTCTTC.

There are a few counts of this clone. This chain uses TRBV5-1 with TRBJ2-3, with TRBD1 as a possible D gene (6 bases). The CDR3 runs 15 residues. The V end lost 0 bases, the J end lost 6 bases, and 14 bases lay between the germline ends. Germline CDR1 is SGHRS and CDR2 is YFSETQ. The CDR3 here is CASSLASQGIDTQYF. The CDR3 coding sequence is TGCGCCAGCAGCTTGGCAAGTCAGGGGATCGATACGCAGTATTTT.

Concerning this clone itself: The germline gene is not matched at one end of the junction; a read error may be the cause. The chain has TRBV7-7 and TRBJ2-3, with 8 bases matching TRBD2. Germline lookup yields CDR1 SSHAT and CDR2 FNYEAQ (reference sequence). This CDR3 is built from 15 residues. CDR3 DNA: TGTGCTAGCAGCTTAGTAGCGGGACGCGCAGATACGCAGTATTTT. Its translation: CASSLVAGRADTQYF.

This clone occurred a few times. The CDR3 reads CSVLGSTDTQYF. The CDR3 nucleotides are TGCAGCGTTCTCGGTAGCACAGATACGCAGTATTTT. The chain employs TRBV29-1 and TRBJ2-3; D is ambiguous. V shed 5 bases and J shed 0 bases, with 6 bases lying between them. The CDR3 has 12 residues. Germline CDR1 and CDR2: SQVTM and ANQGSEA.

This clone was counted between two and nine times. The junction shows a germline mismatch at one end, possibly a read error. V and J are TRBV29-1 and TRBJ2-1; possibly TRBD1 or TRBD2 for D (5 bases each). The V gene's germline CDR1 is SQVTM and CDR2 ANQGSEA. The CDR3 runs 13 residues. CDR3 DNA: TGCAGCGTTGAATGGGTGACCCTCAGTAAGGGACTCTTC. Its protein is CSVEWVTLSKGLF.